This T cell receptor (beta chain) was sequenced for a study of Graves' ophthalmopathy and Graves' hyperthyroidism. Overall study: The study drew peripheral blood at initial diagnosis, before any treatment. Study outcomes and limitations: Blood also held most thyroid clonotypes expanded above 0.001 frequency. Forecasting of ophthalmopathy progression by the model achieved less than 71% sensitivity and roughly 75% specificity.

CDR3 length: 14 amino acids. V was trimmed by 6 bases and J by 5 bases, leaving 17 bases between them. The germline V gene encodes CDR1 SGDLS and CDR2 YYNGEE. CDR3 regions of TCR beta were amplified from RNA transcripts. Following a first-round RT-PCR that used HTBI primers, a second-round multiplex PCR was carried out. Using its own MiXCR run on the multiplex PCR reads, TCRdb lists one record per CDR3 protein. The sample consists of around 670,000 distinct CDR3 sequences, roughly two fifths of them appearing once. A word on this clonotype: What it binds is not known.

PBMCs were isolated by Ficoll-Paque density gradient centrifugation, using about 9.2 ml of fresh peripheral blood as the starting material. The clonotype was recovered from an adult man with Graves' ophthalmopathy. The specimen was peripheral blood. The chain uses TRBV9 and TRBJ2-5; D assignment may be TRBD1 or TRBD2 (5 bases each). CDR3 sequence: CASTRGRASETQYF. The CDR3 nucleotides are TGTGCCAGCACACGGGGCAGGGCTTCGGAGACCCAGTACTTC.